The present T cell receptor (beta chain) was sequenced within a study of tumor T cells in aggressive B-cell lymphoma. Clones were sequenced by immunoSEQ multiplex PCR, and TCRdb holds only the in-frame ones, with some missing. Here the sample spans around 10,000 clones, over 90% being singletons. The CDR3 totals 15 residues. Germline V gives CDR1 SNHLY, CDR2 FYNNEI. V was shortened by 3 bases and J by 4 bases, with 12 bases between the two germline ends. This TCR came from an adult with diffuse large B cell lymphoma. Material for sequencing was tumor tissue. The chain recombines TRBV2 with TRBJ1-4, with D unresolved. This chain's CDR3 is CASSETQANNEKLFF. The CDR3 DNA reads as TGTGCCAGCAGTGAGACGCAGGCGAATAATGAAAAACTGTTTTTT.